This is a list of T cell receptor beta chains from one sample in a study of blood T cells in healthy people across ages. TCRdb reprocessed the 5' RACE reads via MiXCR and lists one record per CDR3 protein. The sample shows around 1.5 million distinct CDR3 sequences, approximately 38% of them seen only once. What was sequenced was blood. Receptor source: a woman aged 18-29 years in good health. Both conserved end residues are part of each CDR3. A D gene is named only where the DNA matches it firmly. Clone size is stated in some rows and not others, as once, few, many or a class when expanded.

v_gene	d_gene	j_gene	abundance	len	CDR3nt	CDR3aa
TRBV20-1	NA	TRBJ2-1	NA	14	TGCAGTGCTGGGGGGACTCCCTCCTACAATGAGCAGTTCTTC	CSAGGTPSYNEQFF
TRBV28	NA	TRBJ1-6	NA	17	TGTGCCAGCACCGATGGGACCGACAGCTCCTATAATTCACCCCTCCACTTT	CASTDGTDSSYNSPLHF
TRBV10-3	NA	TRBJ1-2	NA	14	TGTGTCATCAGTGAGAGGGGAGTTGACTATGGCTACACCTTC	CVISERGVDYGYTF
TRBV30	NA	TRBJ1-2	few	14	TGTGCCGGACTGGGACTCCAACTTAACTATGGCTACACCTTC	CAGLGLQLNYGYTF
TRBV28	NA	TRBJ2-5	few	17	TGTGCCAGCAGTCCCGGTTGGTCAGGGAAGTCCCAAGAGACCCAGTACTTC	CASSPGWSGKSQETQYF
TRBV7-2	TRBD1	TRBJ2-1	few	14	TGTGCCAGCAGCCCCGGGACAGGACCAAATGAGCAGTTCTTC	CASSPGTGPNEQFF
TRBV29-1	NA	TRBJ1-1	NA	12	TGCAGCGTTGAGAGGGGAGCAACTGAAGCTTTCTTT	CSVERGATEAFF
TRBV2	TRBD2	TRBJ2-7	NA	17	TGTGCCAGCAGCGACGCACTAGCGGGCGCCGGCTCCTACGAGCAGTACTTC	CASSDALAGAGSYEQYF
TRBV10-1	NA	TRBJ2-1	NA	12	TGCGCCAGCACCACGCCTCGGTCTGAGCAGTTCTTC	CASTTPRSEQFF
TRBV3-1	NA	TRBJ1-6	NA	14	TGTGCCAGCAGCCAAGGCGCCTTTAATTCACCCCTCCACTTT	CASSQGAFNSPLHF
TRBV28	NA	TRBJ1-2	NA	10	TGTGCCACCCAGCGATATGGCTACACCTTC	CATQRYGYTF
TRBV12-3/TRBV12-4	NA	TRBJ2-7	once	17	TGTGCCAGCAGAGGGTCCTCGCACCGAATCTCCTACAATGAGCAGTACTTC	CASRGSSHRISYNEQYF
TRBV20-1	NA	TRBJ1-1	NA	12	TGCAGTGCTAGGCAGGAGACCACTGAAGCTTTCTTT	CSARQETTEAFF
TRBV6-6	TRBD1	TRBJ1-1	NA	16	TGTGCCAGCAGCACTACCGGGACAGGGAGTAACACTGAAGCTTTCTTT	CASSTTGTGSNTEAFF
TRBV6-5	NA	TRBJ1-1	once	13	TGTGCCAGCAGTTACTCAGATAACACTGAAGCTTTCTTT	CASSYSDNTEAFF
TRBV12-3/TRBV12-4	TRBD1	TRBJ1-5	few	19	TGTGCCAGCAGTTTGGCCCCCCGGACAGGGGTAGTTAGCAATCAGCCCCAGCATTTT	CASSLAPRTGVVSNQPQHF
TRBV20-1	TRBD1	TRBJ2-7	NA	14	TGCAGTGCTATGCCGGGACAGGGCTCCTACGAGCAGTACTTC	CSAMPGQGSYEQYF